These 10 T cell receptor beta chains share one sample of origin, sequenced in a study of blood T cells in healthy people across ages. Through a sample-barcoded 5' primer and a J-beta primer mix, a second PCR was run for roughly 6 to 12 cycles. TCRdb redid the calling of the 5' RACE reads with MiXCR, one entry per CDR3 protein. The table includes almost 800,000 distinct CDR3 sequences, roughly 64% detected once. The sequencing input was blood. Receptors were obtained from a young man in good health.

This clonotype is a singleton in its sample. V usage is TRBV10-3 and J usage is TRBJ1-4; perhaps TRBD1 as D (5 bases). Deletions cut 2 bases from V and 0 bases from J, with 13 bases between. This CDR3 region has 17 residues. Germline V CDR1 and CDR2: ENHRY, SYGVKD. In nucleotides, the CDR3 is TGTGCCATCAGTGAGAGGTGGGGGAGAGCAACTAATGAAAAACTGTTTTTT. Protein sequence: CAISERWGRATNEKLFF.

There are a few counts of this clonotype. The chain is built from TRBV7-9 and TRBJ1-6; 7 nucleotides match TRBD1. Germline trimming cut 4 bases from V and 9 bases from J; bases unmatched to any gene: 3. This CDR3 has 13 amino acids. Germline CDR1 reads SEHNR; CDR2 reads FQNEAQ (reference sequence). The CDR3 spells CASSSGGSSPLHF. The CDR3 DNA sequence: TGTGCCAGCAGCTCAGGGGGTAGTTCACCCCTCCACTTT.

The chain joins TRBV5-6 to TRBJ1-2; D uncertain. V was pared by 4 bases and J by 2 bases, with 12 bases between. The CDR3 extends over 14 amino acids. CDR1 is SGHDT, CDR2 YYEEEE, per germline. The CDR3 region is CASSPDWTNYGYTF. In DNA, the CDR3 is TGTGCCAGCAGCCCTGATTGGACCAACTATGGCTACACCTTC.

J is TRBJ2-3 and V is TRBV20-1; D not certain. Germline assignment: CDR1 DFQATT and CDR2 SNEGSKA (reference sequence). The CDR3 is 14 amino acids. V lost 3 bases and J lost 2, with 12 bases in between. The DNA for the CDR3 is TGCAGTGCTAGGGCGCTTAGAAACACAGATACGCAGTATTTT. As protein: CSARALRNTDTQYF.

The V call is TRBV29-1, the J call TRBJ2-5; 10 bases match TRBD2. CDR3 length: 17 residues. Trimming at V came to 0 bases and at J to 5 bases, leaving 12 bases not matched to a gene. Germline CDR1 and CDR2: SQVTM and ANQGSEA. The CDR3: CSVEEWFQRGGRETQYF. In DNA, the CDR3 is TGCAGCGTTGAAGAATGGTTCCAGCGGGGGGGCCGGGAGACCCAGTACTTC.

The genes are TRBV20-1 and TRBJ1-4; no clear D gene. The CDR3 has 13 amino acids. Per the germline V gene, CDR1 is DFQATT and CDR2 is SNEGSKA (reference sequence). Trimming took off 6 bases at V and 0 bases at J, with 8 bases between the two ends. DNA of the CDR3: TGCAGTGCCTTCGGGGCAACTAATGAAAAACTGTTTTTT. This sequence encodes CSAFGATNEKLFF.

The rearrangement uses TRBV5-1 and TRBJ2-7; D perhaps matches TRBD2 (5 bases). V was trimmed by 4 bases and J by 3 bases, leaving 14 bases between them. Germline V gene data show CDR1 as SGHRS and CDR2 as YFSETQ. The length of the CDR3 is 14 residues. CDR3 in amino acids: CASSPSGPHYEQYF. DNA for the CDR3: TGCGCCAGCAGCCCGAGCGGACCGCACTACGAGCAGTACTTC.

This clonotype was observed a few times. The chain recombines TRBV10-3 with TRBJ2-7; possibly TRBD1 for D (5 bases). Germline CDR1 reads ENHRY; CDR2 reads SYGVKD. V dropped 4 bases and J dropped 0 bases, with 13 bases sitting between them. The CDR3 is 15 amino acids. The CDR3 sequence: CAISVRTSSSYEQYF. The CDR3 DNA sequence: TGTGCCATCAGTGTCCGGACATCGAGCTCCTACGAGCAGTACTTC.

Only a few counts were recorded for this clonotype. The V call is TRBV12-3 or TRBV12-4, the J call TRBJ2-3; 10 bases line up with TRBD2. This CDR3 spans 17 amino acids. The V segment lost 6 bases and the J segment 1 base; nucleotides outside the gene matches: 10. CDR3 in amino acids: CASSPARGTSGTDTQYF. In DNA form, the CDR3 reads TGTGCCAGCAGCCCCGCCCGGGGGACTAGCGGCACAGATACGCAGTATTTT.

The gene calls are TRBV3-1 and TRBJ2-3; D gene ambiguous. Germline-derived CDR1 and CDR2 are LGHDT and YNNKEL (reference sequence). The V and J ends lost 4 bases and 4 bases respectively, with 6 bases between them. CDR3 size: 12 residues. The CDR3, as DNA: TGTGCCAGCAGCCGTCAACCAGATACGCAGTATTTT. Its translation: CASSRQPDTQYF.